This paragraph covers one TCR beta chain sequence. What it recognizes is unknown. CDR1 MDHEN and CDR2 SYDVKM come from the germline V gene. The CDR3 length is 13 residues. V lost 4 bases, J lost 10 bases, and 6 bases stayed unmatched. This specimen belongs to a study of graft-versus-host responses after intestinal transplantation. Study background: Anti-thymocyte globulin served as induction for all recipients, who then took tacrolimus and steroids for approximately three years.

Study outcomes and limitations: Circulating GvH clone levels at their peak were associated with HvG declines (early post-transplant).

Sequenced by immunoSEQ multiplex PCR; TCRdb stores in-frame clones only, minus some. The repertoire has more than 90,000 clones, more than 85% of them found once; the top ten carry around 1.2%. The chain recombines TRBV28 with TRBJ2-1, with 8 bases matching TRBD2. The TCR originated in a human donor who was the organ donor for an intestinal transplant. The sequencing used unstimulated CD8+ T cells sorted from spleen or lymph node cells, collected before transplant. The CDR3 region has the DNA TGTGCCAGCAGTTATCGACTAGCGAAGGAGCAGTTCTTC. Residues: CASSYRLAKEQFF. Looking up the rest from reference TRBV28 and TRBJ2-1 gives the full variable domain: DVKVTQSSRYLVKRTGEKVFLECVQDMDHENMFWYRQDPGLGLRLIYFSYDVKMKEKGDIPEGYSVSREKKERFSLILESASTNQTSMYLCASSYRLAKEQFFGPGTRLTVL.